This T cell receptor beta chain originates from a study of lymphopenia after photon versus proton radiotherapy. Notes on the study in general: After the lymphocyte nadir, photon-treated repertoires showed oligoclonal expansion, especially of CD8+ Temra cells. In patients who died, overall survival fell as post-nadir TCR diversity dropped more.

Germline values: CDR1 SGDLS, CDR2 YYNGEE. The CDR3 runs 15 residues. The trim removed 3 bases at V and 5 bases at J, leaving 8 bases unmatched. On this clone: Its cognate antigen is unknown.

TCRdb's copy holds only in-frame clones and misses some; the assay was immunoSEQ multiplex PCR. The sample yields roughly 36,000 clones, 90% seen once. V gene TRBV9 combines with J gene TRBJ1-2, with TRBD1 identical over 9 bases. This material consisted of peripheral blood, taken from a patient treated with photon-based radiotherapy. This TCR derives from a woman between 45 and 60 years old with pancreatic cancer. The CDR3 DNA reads TGTGCCAGCAGCGCTGGACAGGGGTGGGGGTATGGCTACACCTTC. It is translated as CASSAGQGWGYGYTF. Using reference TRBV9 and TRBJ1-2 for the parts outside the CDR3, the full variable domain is DSGVTQTPKHLITATGQRVTLRCSPRSGDLSVYWYQQSLDQGLQFLIQYYNGEERAKGNILERFSAQQFPDLHSELNLSSLELGDSALYFCASSAGQGWGYGYTFGSGTRLTVV.